The 20 T cell receptor beta chains listed next were all sequenced from one sample in a study of response to subunit inactivated influenza vaccine listed by TCRdb under 2018. Libraries were prepared through RT-PCR. These reads were obtained on an Illumina HiSeq 2500. Starting from the raw public reads, TCRdb applied fastp trimming at Q25, assembled clones with MiXCR and retained in-frame beta chains. Each entry is one CDR3 protein sequence, shown with its most common DNA and genes. This sample has some 500,000 distinct CDR3 sequences in its table, and 16% of those were observed once. The top ten hold less than 4% of the sample. Sample: CD4+ T cells sorted from PBMCs, taken approximately 25 months after vaccination. These receptors were collected from a man aged 45 to 70 who received an inactivated influenza vaccine. Donor details come from another sample of the same person, matched by shared clones.

In this sample, this clonotype turned up a few times. This chain joins TRBV2 and TRBJ2-1, with D possibly being TRBD1 (7 bases). V shed 2 bases and J shed 9 bases, with 17 bases lying between them. The CDR3 spans 15 residues. The germline CDR1 and CDR2 sequences are SNHLY and FYNNEI. The CDR3 nucleotides are TGTGCCAGCAGTGAATTGGAGGGGGCGCATTCTGAGCAGTTCTTC. This gives the protein CASSELEGAHSEQFF.

The chain employs TRBV5-1 and TRBJ2-1; TRBD1 agrees at 7 bases. After removal of 0 bases from V and 5 bases from J, the junction contained 2 bases not matched to a gene. CDR1 SGHRS and CDR2 YFSETQ come from the germline V gene. The CDR3 covers 14 residues. CDR3 sequence reads: CASSLGQGHNEQFF. CDR3 nucleotide sequence: TGCGCCAGCAGCTTGGGACAGGGACACAATGAGCAGTTCTTC.

This clonotype showed up many times. The rearrangement joins TRBV5-1 to TRBJ2-1; D not resolved. V gave up 6 bases and J gave up 0 bases, with 7 bases separating them. Looked up from germline, CDR1 is SGHRS and CDR2 is YFSETQ. The CDR3 is 13 residues long. The CDR3 bases are TGCGCCAGCAAACAGAACTCCTACAATGAGCAGTTCTTC. This encodes CASKQNSYNEQFF.

This clonotype appeared a few times. This sequence joins TRBV5-6 and TRBJ2-3, with 11 bases lining up with TRBD1. Trimming cost V 0 bases and J 5 bases; bases outside gene matches: 8. This CDR3 is 17 amino acids long. Germline V lookup: CDR1 SGHDT, CDR2 YYEEEE. CDR3 sequence reads: CASSLGTDRGRIDTQYF. Written as DNA, the CDR3 is TGTGCCAGCAGCTTGGGAACGGACAGGGGGCGGATAGATACGCAGTATTTT.

This clonotype was detected only a few times. The chain couples TRBV28 to TRBJ2-7; possibly TRBD2 for D (6 bases). The CDR3 loop spans 11 amino acids. V lost 6 bases and J 5 bases, leaving 8 bases between the germline ends. CDR1 and CDR2 (germline): MDHEN, SYDVKM. The CDR3 DNA reads TGTGCCAGCAGACTAGCCCACGAGCAGTACTTC. Translation: CASRLAHEQYF.

A remark on this clonotype: This likely comes from a read error, as the CDR3 has no conserved phenylalanine or tryptophan at its end. V usage is TRBV7-8 and J usage is TRBJ2-2; 10 bases agree with TRBD2. Looked up from germline, CDR1 is SGHVS and CDR2 is FQNEAQ. V lost 2 bases, J lost 4 bases, and 16 bases stayed unmatched. The CDR3 contains 20 residues. The CDR3 bases are TGTGCCAGCAGCTTATTCCGGGCTAGCGGGAGAACCGGGGGCACCGGGGAGCTGTTTCTT. Protein sequence: CASSLFRASGRTGGTGELFL.

This clonotype was detected a few times. The chain joins TRBV20-1 to TRBJ1-4; D is unclear. V lost 3 bases to trimming and J lost 5 bases, with 10 bases between them. This CDR3 is 13 amino acids long. CDR1 and CDR2 (germline): DFQATT, SNEGSKA (reference sequence). The CDR3 reads CSARAQSNEKLFF. The DNA for the CDR3 is TGCAGTGCTAGGGCACAGTCGAATGAAAAACTGTTTTTT.

Only a few counts were recorded for this clonotype. The chain joins TRBV20-1 to TRBJ2-7, with D perhaps TRBD1 (7 bases). This CDR3 is built from 14 residues. Germline CDR1 is DFQATT and CDR2 is SNEGSKA (reference sequence). The ends were cut back, 8 bases at V and 2 bases at J, with 19 bases in the middle. CDR3 bases: TGCAGTTCTCCCAGGGGGGAGTTCCCCTACGAGCAGTACTTC. The encoded protein is CSSPRGEFPYEQYF.

This clonotype was seen a few times. The V gene is TRBV20-1, the J gene TRBJ2-2; TRBD1 agrees at 9 bases. J lost 4 bases, V lost 2 bases, and 8 bases had no gene match. This CDR3 has 16 residues. Germline V gene sequence: CDR1 DFQATT, CDR2 SNEGSKA (reference sequence). CDR3 in amino acids: CSARKPGQGFTGELFF. The CDR3 DNA reads TGCAGTGCTAGAAAACCGGGACAGGGTTTCACCGGGGAGCTGTTTTTT.

J is TRBJ1-1 and V is TRBV28, with D possibly TRBD1 on 5 matching bases. V was shortened by 6 bases and J by 1 base, with 21 bases between the two germline ends. Looked up from germline, CDR1 is MDHEN and CDR2 is SYDVKM. This CDR3 region has 17 residues. CDR3 protein: CASRLFGTGPKNTEAFF. CDR3 nucleotide sequence: TGTGCCAGCAGACTATTTGGGACCGGGCCTAAGAACACTGAAGCTTTCTTT.

This clonotype was detected a few times. This chain uses TRBV5-1 with TRBJ2-2; 10 bases are a match to TRBD1. V dropped 1 base and J dropped 5; count of bases not matched to a gene: 8. Germline V gene lookup returns CDR1 SGHRS and CDR2 YFSETQ. The CDR3 contains 17 residues. CDR3: CASSLNPDRGRTGELFF. The CDR3 DNA is TGCGCCAGCAGCTTGAACCCTGACAGGGGGCGGACCGGGGAGCTGTTTTTT.

J is TRBJ2-3 and V is TRBV20-1, with D unclear. The CDR3 consists of 14 residues. V was shortened by 2 bases and J by 2 bases, with 11 bases between the two germline ends. Germline V gives CDR1 DFQATT, CDR2 SNEGSKA (reference sequence). CDR3 nucleotide sequence: TGCAGTGCTAGACCCGGGCCCCTCACAGATACGCAGTATTTT. Translating it yields CSARPGPLTDTQYF.

There are a few counts of this clonotype. The chain uses TRBV14 and TRBJ2-1, with D possibly being TRBD1 (6 bases). In germline, CDR1 is SGHDN, CDR2 FVKESK. The CDR3 is 15 residues long. Trimming removed 5 bases from V and 0 bases from J, with 11 bases in between. This CDR3 is CASSGQMSSYNEQFF. CDR3 nucleotide sequence: TGTGCCAGCAGCGGACAGATGAGCTCCTACAATGAGCAGTTCTTC.

This clonotype was counted many times. This chain's CDR3 is CASSPGQANTEAFF. CDR3 bases: TGTGCCAGCAGTCCGGGACAGGCAAACACTGAAGCTTTCTTT. The chain recombines TRBV7-9 with TRBJ1-1; 8 bases agree with TRBD1. CDR3 size: 14 residues. The V gene's germline CDR1 is SEHNR and CDR2 FQNEAQ (reference sequence). Trimming at V came to 6 bases and at J to 2 bases, leaving 5 bases not matched to a gene.

The CDR3 loop reads CASSLAGTRLGNEQFF. CDR3 DNA: TGTGCCAGCAGCTTAGCCGGGACTAGATTAGGCAATGAGCAGTTCTTC. The gene calls are TRBV7-2 and TRBJ2-1; 8 bases match TRBD2. V lost 0 bases, J lost 6 bases, and 7 bases stayed unmatched. The CDR3 totals 16 residues. Germline V gene lookup returns CDR1 SGHTA and CDR2 FQGNSA.

The J gene is TRBJ2-7, the V gene TRBV3-1, with a possible D match to TRBD2 (6 bases). Germline CDR1 is LGHDT and CDR2 is YNNKEL (reference sequence). The V gene lost 6 bases and the J gene lost 3 bases, with 18 bases spanning the gap. The CDR3 has 15 amino acids. The CDR3 loop reads CASSEVGQGGYEQYF. CDR3 nucleotides: TGTGCCAGCAGTGAAGTTGGTCAGGGAGGCTACGAGCAGTACTTC.

This clonotype showed up just a few times. The rearrangement links TRBV5-1 to TRBJ2-1; 13 bases align to TRBD2. The CDR3 is 17 amino acids. CDR1 and CDR2 from the germline V gene are SGHRS and YFSETQ. The junction had 2 bases not matched to a gene; V was cut back by 0 bases and J by 2 bases. CDR3 in DNA: TGCGCCAGCAGCTTGGCGACTAGCGGGAGGACCTACAATGAGCAGTTCTTC. This gives the protein CASSLATSGRTYNEQFF.

This clonotype was seen only a few times. This chain uses TRBV28 with TRBJ2-7; D is perhaps TRBD2 (7 bases). Germline CDR1 and CDR2: MDHEN and SYDVKM. The V end lost 4 bases, the J end lost 5 bases, and 18 bases lay between the germline ends. There are 15 residues in the CDR3. CDR3 region: CASSSLGGRFNEQYF. The CDR3 DNA follows: TGTGCCAGCAGTTCACTCGGGGGGCGGTTTAACGAGCAGTACTTC.

The chain employs TRBV28 and TRBJ2-1, with 12 bases aligning to TRBD2. CDR1 is MDHEN and CDR2 is SYDVKM in the germline V gene. The CDR3 covers 16 residues. The ends lost 4 bases at V and 9 bases at J; junction bases unmatched: 10. In DNA form, the CDR3 reads TGTGCCAGCAGTTCTTGGACTAGCGGGAAAATCGGTGAGCAGTTCTTC. Residues: CASSSWTSGKIGEQFF.

This clonotype appeared a few times. The CDR3, as DNA: TGTGCCAGCAGTTTCCGGGACAGGGGCGGGGTTGAGCAGTTCTTC. Translating gives CASSFRDRGGVEQFF. This chain joins TRBV27 and TRBJ2-1; TRBD1 matches at 10 bases. V shed 3 bases and J 9 bases; nucleotides not matched to a gene: 8. Germline V CDR1 and CDR2: MNHEY, SMNVEV (reference sequence). The CDR3 has 15 residues.